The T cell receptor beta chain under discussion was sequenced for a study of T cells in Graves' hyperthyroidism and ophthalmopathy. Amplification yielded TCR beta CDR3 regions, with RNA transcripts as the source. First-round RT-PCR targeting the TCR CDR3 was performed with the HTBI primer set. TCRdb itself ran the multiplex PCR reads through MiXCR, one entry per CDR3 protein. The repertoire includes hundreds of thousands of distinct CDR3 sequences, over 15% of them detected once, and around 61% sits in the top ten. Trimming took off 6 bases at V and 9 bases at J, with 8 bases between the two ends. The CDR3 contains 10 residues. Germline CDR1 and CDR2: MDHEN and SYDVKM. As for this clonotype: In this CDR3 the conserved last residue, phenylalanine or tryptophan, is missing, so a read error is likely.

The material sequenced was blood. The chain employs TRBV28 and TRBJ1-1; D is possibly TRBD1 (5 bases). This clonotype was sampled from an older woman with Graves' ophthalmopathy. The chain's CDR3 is CASRGTKAFL. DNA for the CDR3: TGTGCCAGCAGGGGGACGAAAGCTTTCCTT.